These 28 T cell receptor beta chains were all obtained from the same sample, sequenced in a study of shared clonotypes between healthy human individuals. Clones were sequenced by immunoSEQ multiplex PCR, and TCRdb holds only the in-frame ones, with some missing. The sample includes roughly 450,000 clones, 79% of them seen just once. The sample consisted of PBMCs. These receptor sequences come from a woman aged 40 to 50 in good health. Some clones in this sample may be carry-over from other donors' samples.

There are a few counts of this clone. The genes are TRBV7-9 and TRBJ2-1; D gene unclear. Per the germline V gene, CDR1 is SEHNR and CDR2 is FQNEAQ (reference sequence). The CDR3 is 14 residues long. V lost 5 bases, J lost 8 bases, and 16 bases lay in between. CDR3 amino acids: CASSPRSATHEQFF. CDR3 sequence (DNA): TGTGCCAGCAGCCCCCGGTCCGCTACACATGAGCAGTTCTTC.

This clone has only a few counts. The chain joins TRBV28 to TRBJ1-5; D remains ambiguous. CDR1 and CDR2 (germline): MDHEN, SYDVKM. V gave up 1 base and J gave up 5 bases, with 15 bases separating them. The length of the CDR3 is 16 residues. CDR3 protein: CASSLSVEPKDQPQHF. The CDR3 coding sequence is TGTGCCAGCAGTTTATCGGTAGAGCCGAAAGATCAGCCCCAGCATTTT.

The gene calls are TRBV11-2 and TRBJ1-2, with 8 bases fitting TRBD1. The CDR3 runs to 13 residues. V shed 5 bases, J shed 13 bases, and the junction held 12 bases outside the gene matches. Germline values: CDR1 SGHAT, CDR2 FQNNGV. The CDR3 protein is CASSPFTSGQGTF. The CDR3 DNA reads as TGTGCCAGCAGCCCGTTCACCTCAGGACAGGGCACCTTC.

Note on this clone: It differs at one base from a far larger clone, so likely a read error. Other DNA sequences within the sample encode an identical CDR3. The rearrangement links TRBV27 to TRBJ2-3; the D gene is possibly TRBD2 (6 bases). Trimming took 4 bases from V and 3 from J, leaving 14 bases between them. Germline CDR1 and CDR2: MNHEY and SMNVEV (reference sequence). This CDR3 is built from 15 residues. CDR3 sequence reads: CASSSGSIRTDTQYF. For the CDR3, the DNA is TGTGCCAGCAGTTCCGGGAGTATTCGTACAGATACGCAGTATTTT.

This clone was detected only once. The junction does not match germline at one end; this may be a read error. This same CDR3 is encoded by further DNA sequences in the sample. The chain combines TRBV4-1 with TRBJ1-2; D is perhaps TRBD1 (5 bases). The CDR3 runs 13 residues. Germline CDR1 is MGHRA and CDR2 is YSYEKL. CDR3 protein: CASSQVTDYGYTF. In DNA, the CDR3 is TGCGCCAGCAGCCAAGTGACAGACTACGGCTACACCTTC.

The genes are TRBV9 and TRBJ1-4; the match to TRBD1 covers 7 bases. CDR3 size: 14 residues. Losses at the gene ends were 4 bases for V and 6 bases for J; bases not matched to a gene: 6. Germline V gene sequence: CDR1 SGDLS, CDR2 YYNGEE. The CDR3 sequence: CASSTPGTDEKLFF. The CDR3 DNA follows: TGTGCCAGCAGCACCCCCGGGACAGATGAAAAACTGTTTTTT. Full variable domain (remainder filled in from reference TRBV9 and TRBJ1-4): DSGVTQTPKHLITATGQRVTLRCSPRSGDLSVYWYQQSLDQGLQFLIQYYNGEERAKGNILERFSAQQFPDLHSELNLSSLELGDSALYFCASSTPGTDEKLFFGSGTQLSVL.

The chain combines TRBV5-1 with TRBJ2-7; 7 nucleotides line up with TRBD1. With 4 bases clipped from V and 5 bases from J, the junction kept 9 bases outside the gene matches. The CDR3 loop spans 14 amino acids. The germline V gene has CDR1 SGHRS and CDR2 YFSETQ. The CDR3, as DNA: TGCGCCAGCAGCATCCGACAGGGCGGAGACGAGCAGTACTTC. Protein product: CASSIRQGGDEQYF.

This sequence joins TRBV30 and TRBJ2-3, with TRBD2 as a possible D gene (6 bases). Germline V gene data show CDR1 as GTSNPN and CDR2 as SVGIG (reference sequence). CDR3 length: 17 amino acids. Trimming cost V 1 base and J 0 bases, with 17 bases left between them. The CDR3 loop is CAWSASIAGTSTDTQYF. CDR3 nucleotide sequence: TGTGCCTGGAGTGCTAGCATCGCCGGGACTAGCACAGATACGCAGTATTTT.

The gene calls are TRBV6-4 and TRBJ2-2; 11 bases align to TRBD2. The V segment lost 6 bases and the J segment 2 bases; nucleotides outside the gene matches: 5. Germline V gene data show CDR1 as MRHNA and CDR2 as SNTAGT. The CDR3 consists of 16 residues. CDR3 nucleotides: TGTGCCAGCAGCCGCACTAGCGGGAGTAACACCGGGGAGCTGTTTTTT. This translates into CASSRTSGSNTGELFF.

CDR3 protein: CASSYQPSPTDTQYF. Here the CDR3 DNA reads TGTGCCAGCAGCTACCAACCTTCTCCCACAGATACGCAGTATTTT. This chain connects TRBV6-5 to TRBJ2-3; D ambiguous. Germline CDR1 MNHEY, CDR2 SVGAGI. V was clipped by 6 bases and J by 2 bases, with 15 bases between them. CDR3 length: 15 residues.

The rearrangement uses TRBV11-3 and TRBJ2-3; 15 nucleotides match TRBD2. The CDR3 is 16 residues long. Germline loops: CDR1 SGHNT, CDR2 YENEEA. After removal of 1 base from V and 6 bases from J, the junction contained 2 bases not matched to a gene. The CDR3 loop reads CASSLGTSGRADTQYF. CDR3 bases: TGTGCCAGCAGCTTAGGGACTAGCGGGAGGGCCGATACGCAGTATTTT.

The count of this clone is one. The V call is TRBV13, the J call TRBJ2-3; D uncertain. CDR1 and CDR2 (germline): PRHDT, FYEKMQ (reference sequence). Trimming removed 5 bases from V and 2 bases from J, with 5 bases in between. The CDR3 totals 12 residues. CDR3 region: CASSGLTDTQYF. In nucleotides, the CDR3 is TGTGCCAGCAGCGGCCTCACAGATACGCAGTATTTT.

The gene calls are TRBV11-2 and TRBJ1-1; TRBD1 might be the D (5 bases). Germline V CDR1 and CDR2: SGHAT, FQNNGV. This CDR3 contains 12 residues. The V end lost 4 bases, the J end lost 4 bases, and 7 bases lay between the germline ends. The CDR3 region has the DNA TGTGCCAGCAGCTCCGGGGGCACTGAAGCTTTCTTT. Its translation: CASSSGGTEAFF. Complete variable domain (other parts from reference TRBV11-2 and TRBJ1-1): EAGVAQSPRYKIIEKRQSVAFWCNPISGHATLYWYQQILGQGPKLLIQFQNNGVVDDSQLPKDRFSAERLKGVDSTLKIQPAKLEDSAVYLCASSSGGTEAFFGQGTRLTVV.

The V gene is TRBV19, the J gene TRBJ2-7; TRBD1 matches 10 bases. This CDR3 comprises 14 residues. Trimming removed 6 bases from V and 6 bases from J; junction bases left unmatched: 8. Germline values: CDR1 LNHDA, CDR2 SQIVND (reference sequence). In DNA form, the CDR3 reads TGTGCCAGTAGCAAGGGACAGGGGATCCCCGAGCAGTACTTC. Protein: CASSKGQGIPEQYF.

The genes are TRBV28 and TRBJ2-3; 8 nucleotides match TRBD2. CDR1 is MDHEN and CDR2 is SYDVKM in the germline V gene. This CDR3 is built from 15 residues. Trimming cost V 6 bases and J 2 bases; bases outside gene matches: 7. The CDR3 DNA reads TGTGCCAGCAGGTCACCGCGGGGGGTCACAGATACGCAGTATTTT. The encoded protein is CASRSPRGVTDTQYF.

This rearrangement joins TRBV4-2 to TRBJ2-3; tentative D call: TRBD1 (5 bases). CDR3 length: 16 residues. Germline lookup yields CDR1 LGHNA and CDR2 YNFKEQ. Trimming removed 0 bases at V and 6 bases at J, with 16 bases between. The CDR3 reads CASSQEEGVGSDTQYF. CDR3 in DNA: TGTGCCAGCAGCCAAGAGGAAGGGGTGGGGTCTGATACGCAGTATTTT.

V gene TRBV5-4 combines with J gene TRBJ2-5; possibly TRBD1 or TRBD2 for D (5 bases each). Germline V gene sequence: CDR1 SGHNT, CDR2 YYREEE (reference sequence). The ends were cut back, 0 bases at V and 3 bases at J, with 12 bases in the middle. This CDR3 is built from 15 residues. CDR3 coding DNA: TGTGCCAGCAGCTTGGTCGGGACCGGTAAAGAGACCCAGTACTTC. Residues: CASSLVGTGKETQYF.

This chain links TRBV2 with TRBJ1-6, with 11 bases matching TRBD1. Per germline, CDR1 SNHLY and CDR2 FYNNEI. The CDR3 runs 16 residues. The V gene end was trimmed by 6 bases and the J gene end by 11 bases; junction bases not matched to a gene: 12. CDR3 sequence: CASSTGQGGSHPPLHF. Here the CDR3 DNA reads TGTGCCAGCAGCACGGGACAGGGGGGTTCTCATCCACCCCTCCACTTT.

V usage is TRBV6-5 and J usage is TRBJ1-5, with TRBD1 identical over 7 bases. CDR3 length: 15 amino acids. The germline V gene has CDR1 MNHEY and CDR2 SVGAGI. V was pared by 6 bases and J by 5 bases, with 10 bases of the junction left unmatched. CDR3 DNA sequence: TGTGCCAGCAGCTACGGCGGAGGGGGCGATCAGCCCCAGCATTTT. Translation gives CASSYGGGGDQPQHF.

Regarding this clone: Within the sample, other DNA sequences also encode this same CDR3. The rearrangement joins TRBV7-2 to TRBJ1-1; D is undetermined. V was clipped by 0 bases and J by 0 bases, with 5 bases between them. The CDR3 runs 14 residues. CDR1 is SGHTA and CDR2 is FQGNSA in the germline V gene. The CDR3 here is CASSLALMNTEAFF. CDR3 nucleotides: TGTGCCAGCAGCTTAGCGCTGATGAACACTGAAGCTTTCTTT.

This CDR3 reads CASSPTSGRGETQYF. The CDR3 nucleotides are TGTGCCAGCAGCCCCACTAGCGGGAGGGGGGAGACCCAGTACTTC. The chain links TRBV5-4 to TRBJ2-5, with 13 bases lining up with TRBD2. This CDR3 contains 15 residues. J was trimmed by 5 bases and V by 4 bases; bases with no gene match: 5. The V gene's germline CDR1 is SGHNT and CDR2 YYREEE (reference sequence).

The J gene is TRBJ2-6, the V gene TRBV14; possible D gene TRBD1, 5 bases. The CDR3 is made up of 16 amino acids. CDR1 is SGHDN and CDR2 is FVKESK in the germline V gene. V was pared by 3 bases and J by 2 bases, with 11 bases between. The CDR3 DNA follows: TGTGCCAGCAGCCACAACTGGGGCGCTGGGGCCAACGTCCTGACTTTC. Amino acid sequence: CASSHNWGAGANVLTF.

This clone was seen a single time. The chain carries TRBV2 and TRBJ2-1, with TRBD2 matching over 13 bases. V lost 6 bases, J lost 6 bases, and 5 bases stayed unmatched. Germline values: CDR1 SNHLY, CDR2 FYNNEI. The CDR3 consists of 15 residues. The CDR3 loop is CASRTTSGRANEQFF. CDR3 DNA sequence: TGTGCCAGCAGAACTACTAGCGGGAGGGCCAATGAGCAGTTCTTC.

The chain joins TRBV30 to TRBJ1-4; a weak D match, TRBD1 (5 bases). The CDR3 extends over 12 amino acids. V lost 8 bases to trimming and J lost 8 bases, with 15 bases between them. Germline CDR1 is GTSNPN and CDR2 is SVGIG (reference sequence). The chain's CDR3 is CARDTGGEKLFF. As DNA, the CDR3 is TGTGCCCGAGACACCGGGGGGGAAAAACTGTTTTTT.

The gene calls are TRBV5-1 and TRBJ2-6; D remains unclear. Germline V gives CDR1 SGHRS, CDR2 YFSETQ. Trimming removed 4 bases at V and 2 bases at J, with 7 bases between. CDR3 size: 14 residues. DNA of the CDR3: TGCGCCAGCAGCCTCAACCCTGGGGCCAACGTCCTGACTTTC. This translates into CASSLNPGANVLTF.

V usage is TRBV27 and J usage is TRBJ2-5; 11 positions match TRBD2. The CDR3 covers 16 residues. J lost 1 base, V lost 5 bases, and 6 bases had no gene match. Germline-derived CDR1 and CDR2 are MNHEY and SMNVEV (reference sequence). The CDR3 coding sequence is TGTGCCAGCAGTACCGCCGGGACTAGCGGCCAAGAGACCCAGTACTTC. Its translation: CASSTAGTSGQETQYF.

The V and J genes are TRBV2 and TRBJ2-4, with D uncertain. Germline V CDR1 and CDR2: SNHLY, FYNNEI. The V gene lost 6 bases and the J gene lost 3 bases, with 12 bases spanning the gap. The CDR3 sequence is 14 residues long. The CDR3 here is CASREWVGKNIQYF. The DNA for the CDR3 is TGTGCCAGCAGAGAATGGGTAGGCAAAAACATTCAGTACTTC.

The chain joins TRBV7-9 to TRBJ2-3; D possibly matches TRBD1 or TRBD2 (5 bases each). The CDR3 has 16 amino acids. V was cut by 4 bases and J by 2 bases, with 16 bases left in between. Germline V lookup: CDR1 SEHNR, CDR2 FQNEAQ (reference sequence). Here the CDR3 DNA reads TGTGCCAGCAGCTCTCCCGGGACCGGCCCCACAGATACGCAGTATTTT. Translated: CASSSPGTGPTDTQYF.